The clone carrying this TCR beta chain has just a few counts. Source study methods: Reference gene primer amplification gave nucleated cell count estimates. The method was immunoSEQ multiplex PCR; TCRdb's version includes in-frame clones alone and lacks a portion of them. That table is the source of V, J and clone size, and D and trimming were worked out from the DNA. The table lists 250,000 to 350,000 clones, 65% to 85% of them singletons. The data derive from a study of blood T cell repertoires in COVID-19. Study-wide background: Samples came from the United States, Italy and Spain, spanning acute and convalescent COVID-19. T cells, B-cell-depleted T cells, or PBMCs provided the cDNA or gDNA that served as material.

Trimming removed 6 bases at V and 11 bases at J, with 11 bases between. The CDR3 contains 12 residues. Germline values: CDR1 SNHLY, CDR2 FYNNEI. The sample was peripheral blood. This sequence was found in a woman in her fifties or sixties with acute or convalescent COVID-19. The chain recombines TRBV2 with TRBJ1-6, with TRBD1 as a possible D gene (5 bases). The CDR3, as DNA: TGTGCCAGCAGACCAGGGAGGGCACCCCTCCACTTT. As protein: CASRPGRAPLHF.